Listed below are T cell receptor beta chains from one sample, sequenced in a study of blood T cells in healthy people across ages. Via MiXCR, TCRdb re-called the 5' RACE reads, giving one row per CDR3 protein. The sample consists of 1.5 million to 2 million distinct CDR3 sequences, about 50% of them appearing once. Sequencing used blood. These receptors were taken from a woman aged 40 to 50 in good health. CDR3s include the opening cysteine and the closing phenylalanine or tryptophan. D genes are given only for firm matches. Not every row has a clone size; where given, it reads once, few, many or a size class.

d_call j_call v_call clone_size cdr3_aa cdr3_nt
- TRBJ1-2 TRBV5-6 few CASSFQVGYTF TGTGCCAGCAGCTTTCAGGTCGGCTACACCTTC
- TRBJ1-6 TRBV20-1 once CSARDPAMGSPLHF TGCAGTGCTAGAGATCCCGCCATGGGCTCACCCCTCCACTTT
- TRBJ1-4 TRBV7-2 - CASSLEGGAVGEKLFF TGTGCCAGCAGCTTAGAGGGCGGGGCCGTTGGAGAAAAACTGTTTTTT
TRBD1 TRBJ1-2 TRBV11-2 - CASSLVAGGCGYTF TGTGCCAGCAGCTTAGTGGCAGGGGGCTGTGGCTACACCTTC
- TRBJ2-3 TRBV2 - CASSERAGGLTDTQYF TGTGCCAGCAGTGAAAGGGCAGGCGGACTGACAGATACGCAGTATTTT
TRBD2 TRBJ2-3 TRBV20-1 - CSAFLWTSGAISTDTQYF TGCAGTGCTTTCTTATGGACTAGCGGAGCCATTAGCACAGATACGCAGTATTTT
- TRBJ2-7 TRBV7-9 few CASSVEGRSSYEQYF TGTGCCAGCAGCGTAGAGGGACGTAGCTCCTACGAGCAGTACTTC
- TRBJ2-7 TRBV6-1 - CASSDRRGHYNEQYF TGTGCCAGCAGTGATAGGAGGGGGCACTACAATGAGCAGTACTTC
- TRBJ2-7 TRBV6-6 many CASATPPSEQYF TGTGCCAGCGCGACTCCCCCCTCCGAGCAGTACTTC
- TRBJ2-5 TRBV12-3/TRBV12-4 few CASSFFLEETQYF TGTGCCAGCAGTTTTTTTCTGGAAGAGACCCAGTACTTC
- TRBJ2-5 TRBV21-1 few CASSTHGTSGQLQETQYF TGTGCCAGCAGCACTCACGGGACTAGCGGACAACTCCAAGAGACCCAGTACTTC
TRBD2 TRBJ2-1 TRBV19 - CASQDPRGGGPRYNEQFF TGTGCCAGTCAGGACCCCCGAGGCGGGGGGCCGAGATACAATGAGCAGTTCTTC
TRBD1 TRBJ1-2 TRBV11-2 - CASSPRPGQEANNGYTF TGTGCCAGCAGCCCACGACCGGGACAGGAGGCGAACAATGGCTACACCTTC
- TRBJ2-1 TRBV20-1 few CSAGGNNEQFF TGCAGTGCGGGGGGAAACAATGAGCAGTTCTTC
TRBD2 TRBJ2-5 TRBV7-2 few CASSLGSGLGLGNNEQYF TGTGCCAGCAGCTTAGGATCAGGACTAGGGCTCGGAAACAATGAGCAGTACTTC
- TRBJ2-7 TRBV3-1 - CASSQDDCEQYF TGTGCCAGCAGCCAGGACGACTGCGAGCAGTACTTC
TRBD1 TRBJ2-6 TRBV6-5 once CASSYSRTGFSGANVLTF TGTGCCAGCAGTTACTCGAGGACAGGGTTCTCTGGGGCCAACGTCCTGACTTTC
- TRBJ2-1 TRBV5-6 - CASSLATGLVSNEQFF TGTGCCAGCAGCTTGGCCACTGGGCTAGTTAGCAATGAGCAGTTCTTC
- TRBJ1-4 TRBV6-2/TRBV6-3 - CASSPRRTTNEKLFF TGTGCCAGCAGTCCCCGACGGACAACTAATGAAAAACTGTTTTTT
- TRBJ1-2 TRBV4-2 few CASSQEGGATSYGYTF TGTGCCAGCAGCCAAGAAGGTGGGGCAACAAGCTATGGCTACACCTTC
TRBD1 TRBJ2-5 TRBV7-9 many CASSSSPWTGPWETQYF TGTGCCAGCAGCTCCTCACCCTGGACAGGCCCTTGGGAGACCCAGTACTTC
- TRBJ1-1 TRBV7-2 - CASSFTGLTNTEAFF TGTGCCAGCAGCTTTACAGGCTTAACGAACACTGAAGCTTTCTTT
TRBD2 TRBJ2-5 TRBV7-9 - CASSHPALAGGQETQYF TGTGCCAGCAGCCACCCCGCCTTAGCGGGGGGGCAAGAGACCCAGTACTTC
- TRBJ2-4 TRBV7-9 - CASALSGIAKNIQYF TGTGCCAGCGCCCTGAGCGGCATAGCCAAAAACATTCAGTACTTC
TRBD1 TRBJ1-2 TRBV7-4 - CASSHPTGVWGYPF TGTGCCAGCAGTCATCCGACAGGGGTCTGGGGCTACCCCTTC
TRBD1 TRBJ1-2 TRBV4-2 - CASSPGTGGVYGYTF TGTGCCAGCAGCCCTGGGACAGGGGGCGTCTATGGCTACACCTTC
- TRBJ1-1 TRBV29-1 few CSVARDLNTEAFF TGCAGCGTTGCCAGGGATTTGAACACTGAAGCTTTCTTT
TRBD1 TRBJ2-1 TRBV27 - CASSQIDRAPYNEQFF TGTGCCAGCAGCCAAATCGACAGGGCCCCCTACAATGAGCAGTTCTTC
TRBD1 TRBJ1-1 TRBV27 - CASSPVNRGMNTEAFF TGTGCCAGCAGTCCTGTAAACAGGGGGATGAACACTGAAGCTTTCTTT
TRBD1 TRBJ1-1 TRBV5-1 - CASRHRDREGYTEAFF TGCGCCAGCAGACACCGGGACAGGGAAGGGTACACTGAAGCTTTCTTT
- TRBJ1-1 TRBV6-6 - CASSYCCGTENTEAFF TGTGCCAGCAGTTACTGTTGCGGGACTGAGAACACTGAAGCTTTCTTT
- TRBJ2-3 TRBV7-9 - CASSSPLGVGTQYF TGTGCCAGCAGCTCGCCTCTCGGGGTGGGTACGCAGTATTTT
- TRBJ2-1 TRBV28 - CATEEAGQSYNEQFF TGTGCCACCGAAGAGGCGGGACAGAGCTACAATGAGCAGTTCTTC
- TRBJ2-7 TRBV4-2 - CASGAFGTGDNEQYF TGTGCCAGCGGAGCCTTTGGGACTGGTGACAATGAGCAGTACTTC
- TRBJ1-2 TRBV29-1 - CSARQVETIGGYTF TGCAGCGCCAGACAGGTGGAAACAATAGGGGGCTACACCTTC
- TRBJ1-6 TRBV28 - CASSTPGNSPLHF TGTGCCAGCAGTACCCCAGGGAATTCACCCCTCCACTTT
- TRBJ2-3 TRBV9 - CASSVVGERTTDTQYF TGTGCCAGCAGCGTAGTAGGAGAACGGACCACAGATACGCAGTATTTT
- TRBJ2-1 TRBV29-1 few CSGGHQSSYNEQFF TGCAGCGGAGGACATCAGAGCTCCTACAATGAGCAGTTCTTC
- TRBJ2-5 TRBV4-3 few CASSQDVAVQETQYF TGCGCCAGCAGCCAAGATGTAGCAGTCCAAGAGACCCAGTACTTC
- TRBJ1-5 TRBV5-5 - CASSLEVGRGNQPQHF TGTGCCAGCAGCTTGGAAGTGGGTAGGGGCAATCAGCCCCAGCATTTT
- TRBJ2-4 TRBV7-9 - CASSLGRGSDIQYF TGTGCCAGCAGCTTAGGTAGGGGGAGTGACATTCAGTACTTC
- TRBJ2-5 TRBV4-2 - CASSRNRRGEETQYF TGTGCCAGCAGCCGGAATCGACGGGGAGAAGAGACCCAGTACTTC
- TRBJ2-7 TRBV5-6 - CASSSPTVSYEQYF TGTGCCAGCAGCTCTCCGACAGTTTCCTACGAGCAGTACTTC
TRBD1 TRBJ2-5 TRBV6-2/TRBV6-3 few CASTGQAQETQYF TGTGCCAGCACGGGACAGGCACAAGAGACCCAGTACTTC
- TRBJ2-5 TRBV15 - CATSGGNGQETQYF TGTGCCACCAGCGGAGGTAATGGGCAAGAGACCCAGTACTTC
TRBD1 TRBJ2-3 TRBV28 few CASSLNGDRETDTQYF TGTGCCAGCAGTTTAAACGGGGACAGAGAAACAGATACGCAGTATTTT
- TRBJ1-2 TRBV5-8 - CASSLADKNYGYTF TGTGCCAGCAGCTTGGCGGACAAAAACTATGGCTACACCTTC
- TRBJ2-7 TRBV5-5 - CASSLVDLVYEQYF TGTGCCAGCAGCTTGGTGGACCTGGTATACGAGCAGTACTTC
TRBD2 TRBJ2-5 TRBV11-2 - CASSLVPSGGPKETQYF TGTGCCAGCAGCTTAGTTCCTAGCGGGGGGCCTAAAGAGACCCAGTACTTC
- TRBJ2-7 TRBV20-1 - CSARDTGVSYEQYF TGCAGTGCTAGAGATACCGGGGTTTCCTACGAGCAGTACTTC
- TRBJ1-2 TRBV18 - CASSPPYPANYGYTF TGTGCCAGCTCACCCCCCTACCCAGCTAACTATGGCTACACCTTC